Listed below are T cell receptor beta chains from one sample, sequenced in a study of cytomegalovirus exposure and HLA in healthy donors. Profiling relied on immunoSEQ multiplex PCR, and the TCRdb table lists in-frame clones only, not all of them. This repertoire shows 90,000 to 100,000 clones, roughly three quarters found once; its top ten account for roughly 7.1%. The specimen sequenced was PBMCs. These receptors all come from a female donor in good health and CMV-seronegative. Each CDR3 is given with its conserved first and last residue. The order of the fields is J gene, V gene, D gene, CDR3 DNA, CDR3 protein. D genes are given only for firm matches.

J: TRBJ1-1; V: TRBV18; D: TRBD1; DNA: TGTGCCAGCTCACCGCCGGGACAGTGGAACACTGAAGCTTTCTTT; CDR3: CASSPPGQWNTEAFF
J: TRBJ1-4; V: TRBV7-9; D: TRBD1; DNA: TGTGCCAGCAGCTTGGGACAGGGGGCAACTAATGAAAAACTGTTTTTT; CDR3: CASSLGQGATNEKLFF
J: TRBJ2-5; V: TRBV14; D: TRBD2; DNA: TGTGCCAGCAGCCAGACCACTAGCGAACAAGAGACCCAGTACTTC; CDR3: CASSQTTSEQETQYF
J: TRBJ1-2; V: TRBV5-1; D: NA; DNA: TGCGCCAGCAGCTTGGCCAGGAGGTCAGGGGATGGCTACACCTTC; CDR3: CASSLARRSGDGYTF
J: TRBJ1-6; V: TRBV9; D: NA; DNA: TGTGCCAGCAGCGTAGCCGGGAAGGATAATTCACCCCTCCACTTT; CDR3: CASSVAGKDNSPLHF
J: TRBJ2-1; V: TRBV7-5; D: NA; DNA: TGTGCCAGAAGCGACAGGGGGCACAATGAGCAGTTCTTC; CDR3: CARSDRGHNEQFF
J: TRBJ1-5; V: TRBV28; D: TRBD1; DNA: TGTGCCAGCAGCCCCCTGACAGGGATTAATCAGCCCCAGCATTTT; CDR3: CASSPLTGINQPQHF
J: TRBJ1-1; V: TRBV6-6; D: TRBD1; DNA: TGTGCCAGCTTACCCCAGGGGGCCCGGAACACTGAAGCTTTCTTT; CDR3: CASLPQGARNTEAFF
J: TRBJ1-2; V: TRBV6-6; D: NA; DNA: TGTGCCAGTACAGGACCCTCCGTCTATGGCTACACCTTC; CDR3: CASTGPSVYGYTF
J: TRBJ1-1; V: TRBV7-8; D: NA; DNA: TGTGCCAGCAGCTCCCTAGACAGAAAGAACACTGAAGCTTTCTTT; CDR3: CASSSLDRKNTEAFF
J: TRBJ1-3; V: TRBV6-5; D: TRBD1; DNA: TGTGCCAGCAAACTGACAGGGCCTGGAAACACCATATATTTT; CDR3: CASKLTGPGNTIYF
J: TRBJ2-7; V: TRBV4-1; D: NA; DNA: TGCGCCAGCAGCCGGGTTACAGGTGCCTACGAGCAGTACTTC; CDR3: CASSRVTGAYEQYF
J: TRBJ2-2; V: TRBV28; D: NA; DNA: TGTGCCAGCAGTTTTTTGAGGAACACCGGGGAGCTGTTTTTT; CDR3: CASSFLRNTGELFF
J: TRBJ2-7; V: TRBV7-3; D: NA; DNA: TGTGCCAGCAGCTCGGACGGGGAATTCGGGTACGAGCAGTACTTC; CDR3: CASSSDGEFGYEQYF
J: TRBJ2-3; V: TRBV5-1; D: TRBD2; DNA: TGCGCCAGCAGCTTACTAACCGGGACTAGCGGGGGCGGAAGAGATACGCAGTATTTT; CDR3: CASSLLTGTSGGGRDTQYF
J: TRBJ2-7; V: TRBV7-9; D: TRBD2; DNA: TGTGCCAGCAGCTGGACTAGCGGAATTCATTACGAGCAGTACTTC; CDR3: CASSWTSGIHYEQYF
J: TRBJ2-1; V: TRBV7-6; D: TRBD2; DNA: TGTGCCAGCAGCTTTAAGAGCCCGGGGACTAGCGGATACAATGAGCAGTTCTTC; CDR3: CASSFKSPGTSGYNEQFF